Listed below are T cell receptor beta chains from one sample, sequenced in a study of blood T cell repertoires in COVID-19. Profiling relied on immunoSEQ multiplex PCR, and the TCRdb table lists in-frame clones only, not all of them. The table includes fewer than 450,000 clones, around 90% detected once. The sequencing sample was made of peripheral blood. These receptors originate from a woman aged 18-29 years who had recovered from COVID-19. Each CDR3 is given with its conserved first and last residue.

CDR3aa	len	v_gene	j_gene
CASSLRGADTGELFF	15	TRBV5-8	TRBJ2-2
CASSFQGAYGYTF	13	TRBV7-9	TRBJ1-2
CASSESISPVHGYTF	15	TRBV10-1	TRBJ1-2
CASSQVGGSNYGYTF	15	TRBV4-2	TRBJ1-2
CASTAGVTGELFF	13	TRBV6-6	TRBJ2-2
CASSSQQSNTEAFF	14	TRBV5-8	TRBJ1-1
CASSATGGDSPLHF	14	TRBV9	TRBJ1-6
CASSWEWRTEAFF	13	TRBV7-2	TRBJ1-1
CASTPRTTPNEQFF	14	TRBV10-1	TRBJ2-1
CASSPRENEQFF	12	TRBV3-1/TRBV3-2	TRBJ2-1
CASSLVGDRIWVTGELFF	18	TRBV7-9	TRBJ2-2
CASSLVPGGPPGELFF	16	TRBV7-9	TRBJ2-2
CASSVRVPETQYF	13	TRBV6-2/TRBV6-3	TRBJ2-5
CASSKDRGRLDTQYF	15	TRBV19	TRBJ2-3
CASSSQNNEQFF	12	TRBV11-3	TRBJ2-1
CASSLRPWGDTNYGYTF	17	TRBV5-5	TRBJ1-2
CASGRAGYNSPLHF	14	TRBV12-5	TRBJ1-6
CASRPDTGSPGANVLTF	17	TRBV10-2	TRBJ2-6
CASSVPSSPGTQYF	14	TRBV10-1	TRBJ2-5
CASSPTLRGADTQYF	15	TRBV6-2/TRBV6-3	TRBJ2-3
CASSQRTGNTEAFF	14	TRBV27	TRBJ1-1
CASSPRVGNTIYF	13	TRBV9	TRBJ1-3
CASSSRDRGFSEQFF	15	TRBV7-9	TRBJ2-1
CSAVAPGELFF	11	TRBV20-1	TRBJ2-2
CASKRTGAGANVLTF	15	TRBV6-5	TRBJ2-6
CASSQRLLADYNEQFF	16	TRBV3-1/TRBV3-2	TRBJ2-1
CASSLAAGGQDEQFF	15	TRBV7-2	TRBJ2-1
CASGTSGMETQYF	13	TRBV9	TRBJ2-5
CASSAGTSGVDEQFF	15	TRBV5-1	TRBJ2-1
CASSLSGLHNEQFF	14	TRBV27	TRBJ2-1
CASSHPRSGGPEDTQYF	17	TRBV9	TRBJ2-3
CASSLEASGRNEQFF	15	TRBV5-1	TRBJ2-1